These T cell receptor beta chains were read from a single sample in a study of cytomegalovirus exposure and HLA in healthy donors. The protocol was immunoSEQ multiplex PCR, while the TCRdb copy is restricted to in-frame clones and leaves out a portion. This sample yields 80,000 to 100,000 clones, of which 80% to 85% are seen a single time; roughly 1.5% belongs to the top ten. Source material: PBMCs. All receptors come from a man in his forties or fifties in good health and CMV-seronegative. The CDR3 runs from the conserved cysteine through the conserved F or W. Each record gives: D gene, J gene, clone size, V gene, CDR3 protein. A D gene is named only where the DNA matches it firmly. Clone size is given for some rows only: seen once, a few or many times, or a class if the clone is expanded.

. TRBJ1-4 . TRBV7-9 CASSVALNEKLFF
. TRBJ2-5 . TRBV19 CASSPSSPETQYF
TRBD2 TRBJ2-1 . TRBV4-2 CASSQEASGGAREQFF
. TRBJ1-6 . TRBV9 CASSVDERVSPLHF
TRBD1 TRBJ1-5 . TRBV7-2 CASSLDRLQPQHF
. TRBJ2-5 . TRBV30 CAWSPQETQYF
TRBD2 TRBJ2-7 . TRBV7-2 CASSSRTSGSKYF
. TRBJ1-5 . TRBV6-1 CAAGVGNQPQHF
TRBD1 TRBJ2-7 once TRBV6-5 CASSRGQGYEQYF
TRBD1 TRBJ2-7 . TRBV7-2 CASSLGWTGDYEQYF
TRBD1 TRBJ2-1 . TRBV5-8 CASSLDRTGLSYNEQFF
. TRBJ2-7 once TRBV9 CASSVDPASYEQYF
TRBD1 TRBJ1-4 . TRBV18 CASSPYRDSKNEKLFF
. TRBJ2-7 . TRBV27 CASSLWPGAAYEQYF
. TRBJ2-3 . TRBV4-1 CASSQAGGKLAVPDTQYF
. TRBJ1-1 . TRBV27 CASSGNTEAFF
. TRBJ1-5 . TRBV28 CASSLVREDQPQHF
. TRBJ2-3 . TRBV27 CATSRGHMDTQYF
. TRBJ1-1 . TRBV30 CASSGLGNTEAFF
TRBD2 TRBJ2-7 . TRBV28 CASRGTSGGASLYEQYF